The 26 T cell receptor beta chains in this list originate from one sample, sequenced in a study of T cell repertoires in cytomegalovirus infection. TCRdb re-called the reads through MiXCR, storing one row per CDR3 protein. The sample holds 750,000 to 900,000 distinct CDR3 sequences, under 35% seen once. These receptors have no identified antigens. The sequencing used cultured CD8+ T cells from PBMCs, collected from culture after CMV antigen stimulation. The receptors originated from a human donor in good health (CMV status not recorded). Some clones in this sample may be carry-over from other donors' samples.

V gene TRBV6-6 combines with J gene TRBJ2-2; D may be TRBD1 (6 bases). The germline V gene encodes CDR1 MNHNY and CDR2 SVGAGI (reference sequence). V was pared by 0 bases and J by 8 bases, with 10 bases between. The CDR3 totals 14 residues. This CDR3 is CASSYSRGRGELFF. DNA of the CDR3: TGTGCCAGCAGTTACTCCAGGGGTCGAGGGGAGCTGTTTTTT.

This chain joins TRBV7-9 and TRBJ2-3, with no clear D. The CDR3 consists of 17 residues. V dropped 4 bases and J dropped 0 bases, with 17 bases sitting between them. CDR1 and CDR2 from the germline V gene are SEHNR and FQNEAQ (reference sequence). The CDR3 DNA reads TGTGCCAGCAGCTGGGCCCAGGTGTCGCCTAGCACAGATACGCAGTATTTT. Translated, it gives CASSWAQVSPSTDTQYF.

This clonotype was seen more than once but under ten times. The chain has TRBV27 and TRBJ2-3; a possible D gene is TRBD2 (6 bases). Trimming took off 2 bases at V and 0 bases at J, with 12 bases between the two ends. Germline V gives CDR1 MNHEY, CDR2 SMNVEV (reference sequence). CDR3 length equals 16 residues. The CDR3 reads CASSLGAGSSTDTQYF. The CDR3 nucleotides are TGTGCCAGCAGTTTAGGGGCGGGGTCTAGCACAGATACGCAGTATTTT.

This clonotype showed up just a few times. This chain uses TRBV28 with TRBJ2-7, with unresolved D. The germline V gene encodes CDR1 MDHEN and CDR2 SYDVKM. This CDR3 has 15 amino acids. Trimming removed 3 bases from V and 2 bases from J, with 14 bases in between. Written as DNA, the CDR3 is TGTGCCAGCAGTTTTAAGGGATGGCCTCCCTACGAGCAGTACTTC. It translates to CASSFKGWPPYEQYF.

As concerns this clonotype: At one end the junction does not follow the germline gene, possibly because of a read error. This chain connects TRBV27 to TRBJ2-2, with TRBD1 matching over 10 bases. The CDR3 length is 15 residues. Germline V gives CDR1 MNHEY, CDR2 SMNVEV (reference sequence). The CDR3 DNA is TGTGCCAGCAGGGGGGGGACAGGGGTCACCGGGGAGCTGTCTTTT. It encodes CASRGGTGVTGELSF.

The chain links TRBV7-9 to TRBJ2-1, with 7 bases fitting TRBD2. V shed 5 bases and J 7 bases; nucleotides not matched to a gene: 11. There are 15 residues in the CDR3. Germline CDR1 and CDR2: SEHNR and FQNEAQ (reference sequence). The CDR3 protein is CASSPWGGLKNEQFF. CDR3 nucleotide sequence: TGTGCCAGCAGCCCGTGGGGGGGATTAAAAAATGAGCAGTTCTTC.

This clonotype was detected a few times. This chain joins TRBV3-1 and TRBJ1-5, with D hard to call. The CDR3 covers 17 residues. V shed 2 bases and J shed 1 base, with 15 bases lying between them. Germline lookup yields CDR1 LGHDT and CDR2 YNNKEL (reference sequence). CDR3 in amino acids: CASSQKRGTASNQPQHF. CDR3 in DNA: TGTGCCAGCAGCCAAAAAAGAGGAACGGCGAGCAATCAGCCCCAGCATTTT.

This clonotype showed up just a few times. The chain employs TRBV7-6 and TRBJ2-1; maybe TRBD1 (6 bases). V was trimmed by 4 bases and J by 4 bases, leaving 14 bases between them. The CDR3 is made up of 15 amino acids. Germline V gives CDR1 SGHVS, CDR2 FNYEAQ. The DNA of the CDR3 is TGTGCCAGCAGCTCCACAGGGTATACTTACAATGAGCAGTTCTTC. This codes for CASSSTGYTYNEQFF. The entire variable domain, with the rest obtained from reference TRBV7-6 and TRBJ2-1, is as follows: GAGVSQSPRYKVTKRGQDVALRCDPISGHVSLYWYRQALGQGPEFLTYFNYEAQQDKSGLPNDRFSAERPEGSISTLTIQRTEQRDSAMYRCASSSTGYTYNEQFFGPGTRLTVL.

The chain links TRBV7-9 to TRBJ1-4, with TRBD1 matching 9 bases. The trim removed 7 bases at V and 5 bases at J, leaving 8 bases unmatched. Germline V lookup: CDR1 SEHNR, CDR2 FQNEAQ (reference sequence). This CDR3 region has 15 residues. In nucleotides, the CDR3 is TGTGCCAGCACCCTTTTGGGGACAGGGAATGAAAAACTGTTTTTT. Translated, it gives CASTLLGTGNEKLFF.

This chain links TRBV19 with TRBJ1-1; D gene unclear. Trimming removed 5 bases from V and 6 bases from J, with 16 bases in between. The CDR3 runs to 14 residues. Germline assignment: CDR1 LNHDA and CDR2 SQIVND (reference sequence). For the CDR3, the DNA is TGTGCCAGTAGTTTCGGGGAGCGGTCCTCTGAAGCTTTCTTT. Amino acid sequence: CASSFGERSSEAFF.

The J gene is TRBJ1-1, the V gene TRBV27; D not resolved. CDR1 is MNHEY and CDR2 is SMNVEV in the germline V gene (reference sequence). The V gene lost 4 bases and the J gene lost 4 bases, with 10 bases spanning the gap. This CDR3 is built from 13 residues. The CDR3 nucleotides are TGTGCCAGCAGTTGGGTGGAGAGCACTGAAGCTTTCTTT. This gives the protein CASSWVESTEAFF.

The gene calls are TRBV4-3 and TRBJ2-3; the match to TRBD2 covers 11 bases. Unmatched junction bases numbered 10, after V lost 0 bases and J lost 5 bases. Germline CDR1 is LGHNA and CDR2 is YSLEER. The CDR3 contains 18 residues. The CDR3 sequence: CASSQDNPSGGRKDTQYF. The CDR3 nucleotides read TGCGCCAGCAGCCAAGATAACCCTAGCGGGGGGAGGAAAGATACGCAGTATTTT.

This clonotype occurred many times. The chain has TRBV6-5 and TRBJ2-7; TRBD2 agrees at 7 bases. Trimming at V came to 0 bases and at J to 7 bases, leaving 6 bases not matched to a gene. CDR1 and CDR2 (germline): MNHEY, SVGAGI. This CDR3 contains 14 residues. The CDR3 protein is CASSYSGGAGEQYF. The CDR3 DNA is TGTGCCAGCAGTTACTCGGGAGGGGCGGGGGAGCAGTACTTC.

V usage is TRBV19 and J usage is TRBJ2-2; 8 bases fit TRBD1. This CDR3 region has 15 residues. V was pared by 3 bases and J by 6 bases, with 6 bases of the junction left unmatched. Germline loops: CDR1 LNHDA, CDR2 SQIVND (reference sequence). This chain's CDR3 is CASSMSPGGPGELFF. CDR3 sequence (DNA): TGTGCCAGTAGTATGAGCCCAGGGGGCCCCGGGGAGCTGTTTTTT.

V usage is TRBV7-9 and J usage is TRBJ2-5, with D unclear. Deletions cut 5 bases from V and 0 bases from J, with 13 bases between. The CDR3 totals 15 residues. Germline V gives CDR1 SEHNR, CDR2 FQNEAQ (reference sequence). CDR3 bases: TGTGCCAGCAGCCTGTTTGGGCGGTACCAAGAGACCCAGTACTTC. Protein sequence: CASSLFGRYQETQYF.

The CDR3 coding sequence is TGTGCCAGCAGCTTTGGAGAGGCTATCACAGATACGCAGTATTTT. This sequence encodes CASSFGEAITDTQYF. V gene TRBV7-9 combines with J gene TRBJ2-3; D ambiguous. Germline lookup yields CDR1 SEHNR and CDR2 FQNEAQ (reference sequence). V lost 3 bases to trimming and J lost 2 bases, with 12 bases between them. The CDR3 loop spans 15 amino acids.

The V call is TRBV2, the J call TRBJ2-7, with TRBD1 matching 8 bases. V dropped 5 bases and J dropped 2; count of bases not matched to a gene: 8. The CDR3 is made up of 15 amino acids. The V gene's germline CDR1 is SNHLY and CDR2 FYNNEI. CDR3 protein: CASSSDRASTYEQYV. The CDR3 DNA reads TGTGCCAGCAGTTCGGACAGGGCCTCTACCTACGAGCAGTACGTC.

In its sample, this clonotype was seen a few times. The V gene is TRBV19, the J gene TRBJ1-1; 8 bases map to TRBD1. After removal of 7 bases from V and 3 bases from J, the junction contained 7 bases not matched to a gene. The CDR3 extends over 14 amino acids. The germline gives CDR1 LNHDA, CDR2 SQIVND (reference sequence). CDR3 coding DNA: TGTGCCAGTACAAACTGGACAGGGCACACTGAAGCTTTCTTT. Protein sequence: CASTNWTGHTEAFF.

The chain links TRBV7-4 to TRBJ1-1; D is uncertain. Germline CDR1 and CDR2: SGHVT and SQSDAQ. CDR3 length equals 11 residues. The V end was cut by 5 bases, the J end by 10 bases, with 11 bases between. The CDR3 coding sequence is TGTGCCAGCAGCCTGGACGCAGGAGCTTTCTTT. Protein: CASSLDAGAFF.

This clonotype was detected only a few times. CDR3 sequence (DNA): TGCGCCAGCAGCTTGGTCGGGGGCACCACAGATACGCAGTATTTT. The encoded protein is CASSLVGGTTDTQYF. J is TRBJ2-3 and V is TRBV5-1; D is tentatively TRBD1 or TRBD2 (6 bases each). Trimming pared 0 bases from V and 2 bases from J, leaving 10 bases between. This CDR3 spans 15 amino acids. The germline V gene has CDR1 SGHRS and CDR2 YFSETQ.

The genes are TRBV14 and TRBJ1-1; D might be TRBD1 (5 bases). There are 14 residues in the CDR3. The ends were cut back, 2 bases at V and 6 bases at J, with 13 bases in the middle. Per the germline V gene, CDR1 is SGHDN and CDR2 is FVKESK. In nucleotides, the CDR3 is TGTGCCAGCAGCCAAAAAACGGACAATCCTGAAGCTTTCTTT. Translated: CASSQKTDNPEAFF.

This clonotype was observed a handful of times. This chain uses TRBV2 with TRBJ2-7; D gene uncertain. This CDR3 contains 13 residues. Trimming removed 4 bases at V and 3 bases at J, with 10 bases between. Germline V gene lookup returns CDR1 SNHLY and CDR2 FYNNEI. As DNA, the CDR3 is TGTGCCAGCAGTGCGGTTCGACTCTACGAGCAGTACTTC. Translated: CASSAVRLYEQYF.

In nucleotides, the CDR3 is TGCAGCGTCAGACAGGGGTCAGATACGCAGTATTTT. Its protein is CSVRQGSDTQYF. The chain links TRBV29-1 to TRBJ2-3, with 8 bases identical to TRBD1. V lost 6 bases to trimming and J lost 4 bases; unmatched junction nucleotides: 3. The V gene's germline CDR1 is SQVTM and CDR2 ANQGSEA. CDR3 size: 12 residues.

V gene TRBV14 combines with J gene TRBJ2-1, with D perhaps TRBD1 (6 bases). V was trimmed by 3 bases and J by 0 bases, leaving 15 bases between them. The CDR3 covers 17 residues. The germline V gene encodes CDR1 SGHDN and CDR2 FVKESK. The CDR3 coding sequence is TGTGCCAGCAGCCATCCCTATGGACAGTTCTCCTACAATGAGCAGTTCTTC. This gives the protein CASSHPYGQFSYNEQFF.

The CDR3 sequence: CASALDRGPFNYGYTF. CDR3 DNA sequence: TGTGCTAGTGCCCTGGACAGGGGGCCCTTTAACTATGGCTACACCTTC. The genes are TRBV12-5 and TRBJ1-2; TRBD1 aligns across 11 bases. The germline V gene has CDR1 LGHNT and CDR2 FRNRAP. This CDR3 has 16 amino acids. V lost 7 bases to trimming and J lost 1 base; unmatched junction nucleotides: 8. Full variable domain (rest looked up from reference TRBV12-5 and TRBJ1-2): DARVTQTPRHKVTEMGQEVTMRCQPILGHNTVFWYRQTMMQGLELLAYFRNRAPLDDSGMPKDRFSAEMPDATLATLKIQPSEPRDSAVYFCASALDRGPFNYGYTFGSGTRLTVV.

The chain employs TRBV11-2 and TRBJ2-5, with D hard to call. The germline V and J ends were trimmed by 5 bases and 4 bases, with 20 bases remaining between them. Per the germline V gene, CDR1 is SGHAT and CDR2 is FQNNGV. The CDR3 is 16 residues long. The CDR3 bases are TGTGCCAGCAGCCCGGAAGGTTTTTTCATTTTAGAGACCCAGTACTTC. As protein: CASSPEGFFILETQYF.